This T cell receptor (beta chain) was found in a study of cytomegalovirus exposure and HLA in healthy donors. Overall study context: The Caucasian-associated ancestry cluster held over 65% of a few hundred genotyped donors.

As regards this clone: What it recognizes is unknown.

The germline CDR1 and CDR2 sequences are SGDLS and YYNGEE. Trimming took 3 bases from V and 4 from J; bases not matched to a gene: 6. The CDR3 spans 14 residues. It was with 60 Vbeta and 13 Jbeta primers that the PCR ran. The repertoire was sequenced with immunoSEQ multiplex PCR; TCRdb's copy has only in-frame clones and lacks some. Of hundreds of thousands of clones in the sample, 55% to 75% were seen once. Study findings and constraints: In a later analysis, a missense DCLRE1C variant was linked to TCR beta V- and J-gene trimming. Rarity held for most TCR sequences, but there were some public TCRs that occurred in many donors.

The source of this sequence is a man in his forties or fifties in good health and CMV-seropositive. The sample was PBMCs. This chain connects TRBV9 to TRBJ1-2, with 7 bases identical to TRBD1. As DNA, the CDR3 is TGTGCCAGCAGCGATGGACAGGACTTCTATGGCTACACCTTC. Translating gives CASSDGQDFYGYTF. The full variable domain, in which reference TRBV9 and TRBJ1-2 provide the parts outside the CDR3, is DSGVTQTPKHLITATGQRVTLRCSPRSGDLSVYWYQQSLDQGLQFLIQYYNGEERAKGNILERFSAQQFPDLHSELNLSSLELGDSALYFCASSDGQDFYGYTFGSGTRLTVV.